This T cell receptor (beta chain) was recorded in a study of blood T cell repertoires in COVID-19. Study-wide background: Whether acute or convalescent, the COVID-19 samples came from the United States, Italy and Spain. T cells, B-cell-depleted T cells, or PBMCs provided the cDNA or gDNA that served as material.

In the study's own analysis: Estimates of nucleated cell counts were drawn from the amplification of reference gene primers. The table came from immunoSEQ multiplex PCR; TCRdb's copy has only in-frame clones and leaves some out. V, J and clone size reflect that table, while D and trimming were determined from the DNA. This table holds a few hundred thousand clones, roughly four fifths found once. Losses at the gene ends were 9 bases for V and 2 bases for J; bases not matched to a gene: 2. Germline values: CDR1 KGHDR, CDR2 SFDVKD. This CDR3 has 13 residues. The rearrangement links TRBV24-1 to TRBJ1-5, with 8 bases fitting TRBD1. The sequence came from a young woman with acute or convalescent COVID-19. Sample: peripheral blood. CDR3 sequence (DNA): TGTGCCACCCAGGACAGGGGCAATCAGCCCCAGCATTTT. Its protein is CATQDRGNQPQHF.